The present entry profiles one TCR beta chain with its context. Its target is unknown. This sample was included in a study of cytomegalovirus exposure and HLA in healthy donors. 60 Vbeta and 13 Jbeta primers were used in PCR. Clones were sequenced by immunoSEQ multiplex PCR, and TCRdb holds only the in-frame ones, with some missing. Of fewer than 200,000 clones detected, more than 70% appear once; the ten largest clones hold roughly 1.6%. Donors consisted of healthy bone marrow donors. The CDR3 length is 13 residues. Trimming took off 5 bases at V and 4 bases at J, with 9 bases between the two ends. Germline V gene sequence: CDR1 SEHNR, CDR2 FQNEAQ (reference sequence). Findings of the study overall: Follow-up analysis seemed to connect common viral pathogens with several of the most significant clusters identified.

Material: PBMCs. The sequence derives from a girl aged 5-17 years in good health and CMV-seronegative. This chain uses TRBV7-9 with TRBJ1-5; D possibly corresponds to TRBD1 (5 bases). CDR3 sequence reads: CASSLQGNQPQHF. As DNA, the CDR3 is TGTGCCAGCAGCCTTCAGGGTAATCAGCCCCAGCATTTT. The variable domain in full, with the rest retrieved from reference TRBV7-9 and TRBJ1-5, is DTGVSQNPRHKITKRGQNVTFRCDPISEHNRLYWYRQTLGQGPEFLTYFQNEAQLEKSRLLSDRFSAERPKGSFSTLEIQRTEQGDSAMYLCASSLQGNQPQHFGDGTRLSIL.